These 10 T cell receptor beta chains share one sample of origin, sequenced in a study of T cells in Graves' hyperthyroidism and ophthalmopathy. TCR beta CDR3 region amplification was performed from RNA transcripts. The TCR CDR3 first-round RT-PCR relied on the HTBI primer set. TCRdb redid the calling of the multiplex PCR reads with MiXCR, one entry per CDR3 protein. The sample consists of roughly 570,000 distinct CDR3 sequences, about 15% of them appearing once. Input material: blood. The receptors were sampled from a woman aged 25-40 years with Graves' hyperthyroidism.

This clonotype was observed at least ten times. The CDR3 coding sequence is TGTGCCAGCAGCAAGGGATACAGGGGGGAGACCCAGTACTTC. Protein product: CASSKGYRGETQYF. The J gene is TRBJ2-5, the V gene TRBV11-2; TRBD1 matches at 8 bases. The CDR3 consists of 14 residues. Germline lookup yields CDR1 SGHAT and CDR2 FQNNGV. The ends lost 5 bases at V and 5 bases at J; junction bases unmatched: 7.

This clonotype appeared a few times. V gene TRBV7-8 combines with J gene TRBJ2-2; tentatively, D is TRBD2 (6 bases). Trimming shortened V by 2 bases and J by 7 bases, and 17 bases separated the two germline ends. Germline loops: CDR1 SGHVS, CDR2 FQNEAQ. The length of the CDR3 is 16 residues. CDR3 loop: CASSLRAGTPIGELFF. In nucleotides, the CDR3 is TGTGCCAGCAGCTTACGGGCCGGGACTCCCATCGGGGAGCTGTTTTTT.

Many counts were recorded for this clonotype. The V gene is TRBV15, the J gene TRBJ2-5; 9 nucleotides align to TRBD1. Per germline, CDR1 LNHNV and CDR2 YYDKDF (reference sequence). The V and J ends lost 5 bases and 1 base, in that order; junction bases with no gene match: 5. The length of the CDR3 is 15 residues. The CDR3 sequence: CATSGSQGAQETQYF. The CDR3, as DNA: TGTGCCACCAGCGGCTCACAGGGGGCCCAAGAGACCCAGTACTTC.

The chain is built from TRBV9 and TRBJ2-1; 7 positions agree with TRBD2. With 0 bases clipped from V and 3 bases from J, the junction kept 6 bases outside the gene matches. Germline lookup yields CDR1 SGDLS and CDR2 YYNGEE. The CDR3 extends over 16 amino acids. CDR3 bases: TGTGCCAGCAGCGTAGTTGCGGGAGACCTCTACAATGAGCAGTTCTTC. Translation: CASSVVAGDLYNEQFF.

This clonotype was detected many times. The V gene is TRBV6-1, the J gene TRBJ2-1; the D call may be TRBD1 or TRBD2 (6 bases each). The CDR3 runs 16 residues. The ends were cut back, 7 bases at V and 10 bases at J, with 26 bases in the middle. CDR1 and CDR2 from the germline V gene are MNHNS and SASEGT. The CDR3 is CASKYPPGAAVSEQFF. The CDR3 coding sequence is TGTGCCAGCAAGTACCCACCGGGGGCAGCGGTCTCGGAGCAGTTCTTC.

Note on this clonotype: One junction end does not reproduce the germline sequence, and a read error may be involved. The V call is TRBV27, the J call TRBJ2-7, with no clear D. Germline CDR1 is MNHEY and CDR2 is SMNVEV (reference sequence). The CDR3 has 14 residues. The CDR3: CTSSPGDHTYEQYF. CDR3 bases: TGTACCAGCAGCCCGGGTGACCATACCTACGAGCAGTACTTC.

The chain uses TRBV20-1 and TRBJ2-5; perhaps TRBD1 as D (7 bases). Germline V gene data show CDR1 as DFQATT and CDR2 as SNEGSKA (reference sequence). The CDR3 has 13 residues. V lost 6 bases and J 5 bases, leaving 16 bases between the germline ends. CDR3 DNA sequence: TGCAGTGCCCGACTGACAGGGAGGGAGACCCAGTACTTC. This translates into CSARLTGRETQYF.

This rearrangement joins TRBV6-5 to TRBJ2-1; D may correspond to TRBD1 or TRBD2 (6 bases each). Germline CDR1 MNHEY, CDR2 SVGAGI. V gave up 1 base and J gave up 8 bases, with 12 bases separating them. The CDR3 spans 14 residues. The DNA of the CDR3 is TGTGCCAGCAGTTACTTGGGGGGCCTGGATGAGCAGTTCTTC. Protein product: CASSYLGGLDEQFF.

This clonotype was observed a few times. The chain is built from TRBV9 and TRBJ1-4; D unclear. V lost 4 bases, J lost 7 bases, and 14 bases lay in between. The CDR3 spans 14 residues. Germline-derived CDR1 and CDR2 are SGDLS and YYNGEE. The CDR3 loop is CASSPSKGGEKLFF. The CDR3 DNA sequence: TGTGCCAGCAGCCCTAGTAAGGGAGGTGAAAAACTGTTTTTT.

This clonotype was recorded many times. The CDR3 DNA sequence: TGTGCCAGCAGCTTAGAGTCACGTCACGAGCAGTACTTC. Translating gives CASSLESRHEQYF. The V gene is TRBV7-2, the J gene TRBJ2-7, with D unclear. The CDR3 runs to 13 residues. V lost 1 base, J lost 5 bases, and 9 bases lay in between. Germline values: CDR1 SGHTA, CDR2 FQGNSA.